These 17 T cell receptor beta chains came from one sample sequenced in a study of T cell responses to AZD1222 COVID-19 vaccine. This table comes from immunoSEQ multiplex PCR, and its TCRdb copy is limited to in-frame clones, with some not included. The sample has roughly 140,000 clones; 80% to 90% are singletons. The sequences come from peripheral blood, collected 28 days after the second AZD1222 dose. Every receptor here comes from an adult who received the AZD1222 COVID-19 vaccine.

The J gene is TRBJ2-2, the V gene TRBV19; D gene ambiguous. Germline V CDR1 and CDR2: LNHDA, SQIVND (reference sequence). The ends were cut back, 4 bases at V and 3 bases at J, with 9 bases in the middle. The CDR3 spans 14 residues. CDR3 in DNA: TGTGCCAGTAGTAGGAGTGGGGACACCGGGGAGCTGTTTTTT. Its translation is CASSRSGDTGELFF.

As concerns this clone: Other nucleotide sequences in the sample specify the same CDR3. This chain joins TRBV20-1 and TRBJ2-7; D is unresolved. Deletions cut 3 bases from V and 1 base from J, with 4 bases between. The V gene's germline CDR1 is DFQATT and CDR2 SNEGSKA (reference sequence). The CDR3 is 11 amino acids. The chain's CDR3 is CSASSSYEQYF. The CDR3 nucleotides are TGCAGTGCTAGCTCTTCCTACGAGCAGTACTTC.

This clone was observed a single time. The CDR3 bases are TGTGCCAGTAGTAGGGGACAGGGAGGTGAGCAGTTCTTC. Amino acids: CASSRGQGGEQFF. This chain uses TRBV19 with TRBJ2-1; TRBD1 agrees at 9 bases. Per germline, CDR1 LNHDA and CDR2 SQIVND (reference sequence). V lost 4 bases to trimming and J lost 9 bases; unmatched junction nucleotides: 4. The CDR3 sequence is 13 residues long.

The J gene is TRBJ2-5, the V gene TRBV28; D gene ambiguous. Germline V CDR1 and CDR2: MDHEN, SYDVKM. This CDR3 comprises 13 residues. Trimming cost V 6 bases and J 0 bases, with 8 bases left between them. The CDR3 loop reads CASSRHNQETQYF. CDR3 nucleotide sequence: TGTGCCAGCAGCCGCCACAACCAAGAGACCCAGTACTTC. Full variable domain (rest looked up from reference TRBV28 and TRBJ2-5): DVKVTQSSRYLVKRTGEKVFLECVQDMDHENMFWYRQDPGLGLRLIYFSYDVKMKEKGDIPEGYSVSREKKERFSLILESASTNQTSMYLCASSRHNQETQYFGPGTRLLVL.

CDR3 bases: TGTGCCAGCAGCCCAGCGACAGGGCGTAGAGAGACCCAGTACTTC. Amino acid sequence: CASSPATGRRETQYF. The chain is built from TRBV11-1 and TRBJ2-5, with TRBD1 identical over 7 bases. Trimming removed 5 bases from V and 4 bases from J; junction bases left unmatched: 10. The CDR3 extends over 15 amino acids. Germline V gene lookup returns CDR1 SGHAT and CDR2 FQDESV (reference sequence).

V and J are TRBV4-3 and TRBJ1-4, with unresolved D. CDR3 length equals 15 residues. Germline values: CDR1 LGHNA, CDR2 YSLEER. V dropped 1 base and J dropped 13 bases, with 19 bases sitting between them. In DNA form, the CDR3 reads TGCGCCAGCAGCCAAGGAGGAGGCAGTGGAAAAAGACTGTTTTTT. This codes for CASSQGGGSGKRLFF.

This rearrangement joins TRBV3-1 (or the pseudogene TRBV3-2) to TRBJ1-3, with D perhaps matching TRBD1 (6 bases). There are 15 residues in the CDR3. Germline CDR1 is LGHDT and CDR2 is YNNKEL (reference sequence). Trimming shortened V by 1 base and J by 3 bases, and 10 bases separated the two germline ends. The CDR3 bases are TGTGCCAGCAGCCAAGCCGGGGGCAGTGGAAACACCATATATTTT. Translating it yields CASSQAGGSGNTIYF.

The J gene is TRBJ2-1, the V gene TRBV2; D possibly corresponds to TRBD1 (5 bases). The germline V gene encodes CDR1 SNHLY and CDR2 FYNNEI. This CDR3 has 15 amino acids. Trimming cost V 7 bases and J 1 base, with 14 bases left between them. The CDR3 coding sequence is TGTGCCAGCAACCCGACAGTGGATTCCTACAATGAGCAGTTCTTC. It is translated as CASNPTVDSYNEQFF. Based on the CDR3 plus reference TRBV2 and TRBJ2-1, the full variable domain is EPEVTQTPSHQVTQMGQEVILRCVPISNHLYFYWYRQILGQKVEFLVSFYNNEISEKSEIFDDQFSVERPDGSNFTLKIRSTKLEDSAMYFCASNPTVDSYNEQFFGPGTRLTVL.

This chain links TRBV4-1 with TRBJ2-1; D is ambiguous. This CDR3 is 12 amino acids long. Germline lookup yields CDR1 MGHRA and CDR2 YSYEKL. Trimming left V 7 bases short and J 5 bases short, with 9 bases between. CDR3 sequence (DNA): TGCGCCAGCATGGGTTATGACAATGAGCAGTTCTTC. It specifies CASMGYDNEQFF.

V and J are TRBV27 and TRBJ1-6; D not resolved. The germline V gene encodes CDR1 MNHEY and CDR2 SMNVEV (reference sequence). The CDR3 length is 15 residues. The germline V and J ends were trimmed by 7 bases and 0 bases, with 10 bases remaining between them. This CDR3 is CASMKQSSYNSPLHF. For the CDR3, the DNA is TGTGCCAGCATGAAACAAAGCTCCTATAATTCACCCCTCCACTTT.

The CDR3 reads CASSLELAGAKNIQYF. DNA for the CDR3: TGCGCCAGCAGCTTGGAACTAGCGGGAGCCAAAAACATTCAGTACTTC. This sequence joins TRBV5-1 and TRBJ2-4, with 9 bases lining up with TRBD2. Per germline, CDR1 SGHRS and CDR2 YFSETQ. CDR3 length equals 16 residues. The J segment lost 0 bases and the V segment lost 0 bases, leaving 1 base of the junction unmatched.

This clone showed up just once. The chain uses TRBV24-1 and TRBJ2-3; 12 nucleotides agree with TRBD2. The CDR3 contains 19 residues. V lost 1 base, J lost 1 base, and 8 bases stayed unmatched. Germline assignment: CDR1 KGHDR and CDR2 SFDVKD. The CDR3 spells CATSDLGLAGGPGTDTQYF. The CDR3 bases are TGTGCCACCAGTGATTTAGGGCTAGCGGGAGGGCCTGGCACAGATACGCAGTATTTT.

The J gene is TRBJ1-6, the V gene TRBV28, with D possibly TRBD1 on 5 matching bases. The CDR3 sequence is 12 residues long. The V and J ends lost 5 bases and 10 bases respectively, with 9 bases between them. Germline V gene lookup returns CDR1 MDHEN and CDR2 SYDVKM. The CDR3 loop is CASSPGASPLHF. CDR3 sequence (DNA): TGTGCCAGCAGTCCCGGGGCGTCACCCCTCCACTTT.

The chain combines TRBV5-1 with TRBJ2-1; tentatively, D is TRBD1 (5 bases). The CDR3 has 13 residues. V lost 2 bases, J lost 4 bases, and 7 bases lay in between. Germline values: CDR1 SGHRS, CDR2 YFSETQ. The CDR3 sequence is CASSLQDYNEQFF. DNA of the CDR3: TGCGCCAGCAGCTTACAGGATTACAATGAGCAGTTCTTC.

This clone has only one observation. The chain employs TRBV11-3 and TRBJ2-3; 9 bases agree with TRBD1. V was pared by 5 bases and J by 4 bases, with 13 bases of the junction left unmatched. Germline CDR1 and CDR2: SGHNT and YENEEA. This CDR3 comprises 17 residues. CDR3: CASSDTWDRVGADTQYF. Written as DNA, the CDR3 is TGTGCCAGCAGCGATACGTGGGACAGGGTGGGCGCAGATACGCAGTATTTT.

The chain has TRBV29-1 and TRBJ1-1, with D uncertain. Per germline, CDR1 SQVTM and CDR2 ANQGSEA. This CDR3 comprises 15 residues. Between the trimmed V and J ends, which lost 0 bases and 0 bases, there was a span of 11 bases. Here the CDR3 reads CSVEDWAPMNTEAFF. CDR3 DNA: TGCAGCGTTGAAGACTGGGCCCCCATGAACACTGAAGCTTTCTTT.

About this clone itself: The conserved phenylalanine or tryptophan normally closing the CDR3 is absent here, so this likely arose from a read error. The DNA is omitted, as the CDR3 cannot be located on it reliably, and the CDR3 follows TCRdb's listing. The chain uses TRBV28 and TRBJ1-4. Ends included, the CDR3 has 12 residues. Per the germline V gene, CDR1 is MDHEN and CDR2 is SYDVKM. CDR3 residues: CASSTLGGGTLL.